Below are 7 T cell receptor beta chains sequenced from a single sample in a study of blood T cell repertoires in COVID-19. Sequenced by immunoSEQ multiplex PCR; TCRdb stores in-frame clones only, minus some. The table records around 270,000 clones, about 80% of them present only once. The sequencing input was peripheral blood. These receptor sequences come from a person in their 70s with COVID-19, enrolled during active disease.

This chain joins TRBV6-1 and TRBJ2-1, with TRBD2 matching 11 bases. The junction had 14 bases not matched to a gene; V was cut back by 0 bases and J by 7 bases. The CDR3 sequence is 19 residues long. Germline V CDR1 and CDR2: MNHNS, SASEGT. The DNA for the CDR3 is TGTGCCAGCAGTGAAGCCGGGGGGTGGGGACTAGCGGAACAGAATGAGCAGTTCTTC. This gives the protein CASSEAGGWGLAEQNEQFF.

The chain employs TRBV20-1 and TRBJ1-4; TRBD1 might be the D (5 bases). The CDR3 is 14 residues long. Trimming shortened V by 3 bases and J by 0 bases, and 8 bases separated the two germline ends. The V gene's germline CDR1 is DFQATT and CDR2 SNEGSKA (reference sequence). In DNA, the CDR3 is TGCAGTGCTAGTGGGACTGCAACTAATGAAAAACTGTTTTTT. This encodes CSASGTATNEKLFF.

V usage is TRBV5-4 and J usage is TRBJ2-1, with 11 positions matching TRBD2. CDR3 length: 17 residues. V was pared by 4 bases and J by 7 bases, with 13 bases of the junction left unmatched. In germline, CDR1 is SGHNT, CDR2 YYREEE (reference sequence). This CDR3 is CASSPTSGLAGVNEQFF. In DNA form, the CDR3 reads TGTGCCAGCAGCCCCACCTCCGGACTAGCGGGTGTGAATGAGCAGTTCTTC.

This sequence joins TRBV5-6 and TRBJ1-4, with D unresolved. The CDR3 runs 15 residues. The ends were cut back, 0 bases at V and 0 bases at J, with 6 bases in the middle. Germline CDR1 SGHDT, CDR2 YYEEEE. In nucleotides, the CDR3 is TGTGCCAGCAGCTTGGCGGGTTCAACTAATGAAAAACTGTTTTTT. Its protein product is CASSLAGSTNEKLFF. The complete variable domain, with remaining parts taken from reference TRBV5-6 and TRBJ1-4, reads DAGVTQSPTHLIKTRGQQVTLRCSPKSGHDTVSWYQQALGQGPQFIFQYYEEEERQRGNFPDRFSGHQFPNYSSELNVNALLLGDSALYLCASSLAGSTNEKLFFGSGTQLSVL.

This clone was seen more than once but under ten times. This chain links TRBV14 with TRBJ1-2; tentatively, D is TRBD1 (6 bases). V lost 0 bases and J lost 6, with 11 bases in between. Germline CDR1 and CDR2: SGHDN and FVKESK. The CDR3 consists of 14 residues. In nucleotides, the CDR3 is TGTGCCAGCAGCCAAGATCCAGGGGTGGATGGCTACACCTTC. It translates to CASSQDPGVDGYTF.

J is TRBJ2-5 and V is TRBV7-9; D remains unclear. Germline V gene lookup returns CDR1 SEHNR and CDR2 FQNEAQ (reference sequence). Trimming shortened V by 2 bases and J by 2 bases, and 9 bases separated the two germline ends. The CDR3 is 14 residues long. CDR3 protein: CASSLTSVQETQYF. The CDR3 DNA reads as TGTGCCAGCAGCTTAACGTCAGTACAAGAGACCCAGTACTTC.

This clone has only one observation. The CDR3 region has the DNA TGTGCCAGCAGCATCTCCAGCGGGGGGTTTGGAAACACCATATATTTT. This sequence encodes CASSISSGGFGNTIYF. J is TRBJ1-3 and V is TRBV27; TRBD1 might be the D (5 bases). There are 16 residues in the CDR3. V was shortened by 6 bases and J by 3 bases, with 18 bases between the two germline ends. From germline, CDR1 is MNHEY and CDR2 SMNVEV (reference sequence).